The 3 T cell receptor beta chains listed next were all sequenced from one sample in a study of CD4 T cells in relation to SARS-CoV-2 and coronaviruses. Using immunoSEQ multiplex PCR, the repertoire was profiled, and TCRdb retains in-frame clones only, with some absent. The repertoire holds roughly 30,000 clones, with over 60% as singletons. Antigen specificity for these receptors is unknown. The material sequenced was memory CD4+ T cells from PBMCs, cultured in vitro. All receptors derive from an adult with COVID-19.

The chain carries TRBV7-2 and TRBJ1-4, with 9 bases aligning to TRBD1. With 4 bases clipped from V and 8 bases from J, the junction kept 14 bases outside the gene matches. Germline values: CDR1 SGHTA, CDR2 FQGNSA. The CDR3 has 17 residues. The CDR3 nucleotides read TGTGCCAGCAGCTCAAAGAGCCGGGACAGGGACGGAGAAAAACTGTTTTTT. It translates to CASSSKSRDRDGEKLFF.

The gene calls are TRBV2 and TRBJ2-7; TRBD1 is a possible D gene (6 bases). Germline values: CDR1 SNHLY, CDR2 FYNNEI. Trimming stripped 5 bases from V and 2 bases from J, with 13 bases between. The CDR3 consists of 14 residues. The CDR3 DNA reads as TGTGCCAGCAGTCAAAGTGGGACAACCTACGAGCAGTACTTC. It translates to CASSQSGTTYEQYF.

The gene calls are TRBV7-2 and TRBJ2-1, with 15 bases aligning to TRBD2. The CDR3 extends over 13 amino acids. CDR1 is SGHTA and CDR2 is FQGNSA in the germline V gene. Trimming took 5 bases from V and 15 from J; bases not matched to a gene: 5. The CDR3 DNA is TGTGCCAGCAGCGGACTAGCGGGAGGGCCAATGTTCTTC. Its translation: CASSGLAGGPMFF. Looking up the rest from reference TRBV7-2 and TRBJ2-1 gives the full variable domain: GAGVSQSPSNKVTEKGKDVELRCDPISGHTALYWYRQSLGQGLEFLIYFQGNSAPDKSGLPSDRFSAERTGGSVSTLTIQRTQQEDSAVYLCASSGLAGGPMFFGPGTRLTVL.